This T cell receptor (beta chain) was found in a study of blood T cell repertoires in COVID-19. Here immunoSEQ multiplex PCR was the method, and the copy in TCRdb shows in-frame clones only, minus some. Here the sample spans some 190,000 clones, roughly 80% being singletons. The TCR sequence derives from a woman aged 45-59 years with acute or convalescent COVID-19. The sample comprised peripheral blood.

DNA for the CDR3: TGTGCCAGCGCGGGACAGGGGAGGACTGGAAACACCATATATTTT. This encodes CASAGQGRTGNTIYF. The chain couples TRBV11-2 to TRBJ1-3; 10 bases match TRBD1. Germline CDR1 reads SGHAT; CDR2 reads FQNNGV. The V segment lost 8 bases and the J segment 2 bases; nucleotides outside the gene matches: 6. This CDR3 is 15 amino acids long.